Each of the 5 T cell receptor beta chains below was sequenced from the same sample in a study of blood T cell repertoires in COVID-19 (dated by TCRdb to 2020 to 2022). The library was built by means of the immunoSEQ multiplex PCR assay. Held by TCRdb, this immuneACCESS table contains in-frame sequences only and omits some clones. Under half of the omission traces to an unresolved V gene where checked; the cause of the rest is unknown. The sample table lists about 55,000 clones, more than 80% of them with a count of one. The ten largest clones add up to approximately 15% of the sample. Sequenced input: peripheral blood. These receptors all stem from a human donor in a cohort sampled during active COVID-19.

This chain joins TRBV12-3 or TRBV12-4 and TRBJ1-1; D is unclear. Deletions cut 1 base from V and 1 base from J, with 4 bases between. The CDR3 has 13 amino acids. Here the CDR3 reads CASSLGGNTEAFF. For the CDR3, the DNA is TGTGCCAGCAGTTTAGGAGGGAACACTGAAGCTTTCTTT.

This clone was found once. The V and J genes are TRBV9 and TRBJ1-1; 9 bases fit TRBD1. The CDR3 has 15 amino acids. The germline V gene has CDR1 SGDLS and CDR2 YYNGEE. The V segment lost 4 bases and the J segment 0 bases; nucleotides outside the gene matches: 4. The CDR3 sequence: CASSPDRGMNTEAFF. In DNA form, the CDR3 reads TGTGCCAGCAGCCCGGACAGGGGCATGAACACTGAAGCTTTCTTT. Full variable domain (outside the CDR3, taken from reference TRBV9 and TRBJ1-1): DSGVTQTPKHLITATGQRVTLRCSPRSGDLSVYWYQQSLDQGLQFLIQYYNGEERAKGNILERFSAQQFPDLHSELNLSSLELGDSALYFCASSPDRGMNTEAFFGQGTRLTVV.

The V and J genes are TRBV5-5 and TRBJ1-3, with D perhaps TRBD1 (5 bases). The CDR3 has 16 amino acids. V was clipped by 4 bases and J by 0 bases, with 14 bases between them. CDR1 and CDR2 from the germline V gene are SGHKS and YYEKEE (reference sequence). The CDR3 protein is CASSALWGSSGNTIYF. The CDR3, as DNA: TGTGCCAGCAGCGCCCTATGGGGCAGCTCTGGAAACACCATATATTTT.

The V call is TRBV5-1, the J call TRBJ2-7; D remains ambiguous. The CDR3 covers 11 residues. Germline CDR1 reads SGHRS; CDR2 reads YFSETQ. Trimming shortened V by 3 bases and J by 2 bases, and 3 bases separated the two germline ends. CDR3 bases: TGCGCCAGCAGCTCCGCCTACGAGCAGTACTTC. Protein product: CASSSAYEQYF.

This clone has just one count. The chain employs TRBV19 and TRBJ1-1; D is ambiguous. The CDR3 covers 12 residues. Trimming cost V 4 bases and J 5 bases, with 8 bases left between them. From germline, CDR1 is LNHDA and CDR2 SQIVND (reference sequence). CDR3 nucleotides: TGTGCCAGTAGTACGGGGAGTACTGAAGCTTTCTTT. This codes for CASSTGSTEAFF.